The TCR beta chain described here comes from a study of neoadjuvant anti-PD-1 for oral cavity cancer. Looking at the study overall: Patients without progression got a fourth dose around day 43. Study-level results: After neoadjuvant nivolumab, PBMC T cell clonality was significantly higher in non-responders than responders.

The table lists this clone with a few counts. The antigen is undetermined. Stated time point: after neoadjuvant nivolumab, at surgical resection. This CDR3 is built from 14 residues. In germline, CDR1 is MNHEY, CDR2 SMNVEV (reference sequence). The V gene lost 5 bases and the J gene lost 3 bases, with 13 bases spanning the gap. Generated by immunoSEQ multiplex PCR, the TCRdb table keeps only in-frame clones and is missing some. The sample contains roughly 13,000 clones, approximately 70% of which appear only once. This TCR came from a person between 40 and 85 years old with oral cavity squamous cell carcinoma. The chain recombines TRBV27 with TRBJ1-1; the D gene is possibly TRBD1 (6 bases). The sequencing here drew on PBMCs, taken after nivolumab (anti-PD-1) treatment. The CDR3 protein is CASSPQTGYTEAFF. The CDR3, as DNA: TGTGCCAGCAGTCCGCAAACAGGGTACACTGAAGCTTTCTTT.